This T cell receptor (beta chain) was observed in a study of spatial heterogeneity in lung cancer. Overall study: The cohort: around 77 early-stage, untreated non-small cell lung cancer patients.

Described time point: blood at routine non-recurrence follow-up after resection. Unsorted whole RNA samples from tumor, nontumor lung or frozen PBMC were sequenced. In germline, CDR1 is SQVTM, CDR2 ANQGSEA. The V segment lost 7 bases and the J segment 5 bases; nucleotides outside the gene matches: 7. The CDR3 runs 12 residues. This clonotype was observed at least ten times. MiXCR, applied by TCRdb to the 5' RACE reads, yields one record per CDR3 protein. The table has under 150,000 distinct CDR3 sequences, 9% to 15% seen once. The sample here was PBMCs, taken at follow-up. This chain joins TRBV29-1 and TRBJ1-2; 7 bases align to TRBD1. The receptor's source is a male donor with early-stage non-small cell lung cancer. DNA for the CDR3: TGCAGCGGAACAGGGGAAAAATATGGCTACACCTTC. It specifies CSGTGEKYGYTF. Supplemented by reference TRBV29-1 and TRBJ1-2, the full variable domain reads SAVISQKPSRDICQRGTSLTIQCQVDSQVTMMFWYRQQPGQSLTLIATANQGSEATYESGFVIDKFPISRPNLTFSTLTVSNMSPEDSSIYLCSGTGEKYGYTFGSGTRLTVV.